This T cell receptor beta chain comes out of a study of blood T cell repertoires in COVID-19. On the study more broadly: Acute-phase and convalescent COVID-19 samples originated in the United States, Italy and Spain.

This CDR3 spans 18 amino acids. Germline V gene data show CDR1 as KGHDR and CDR2 as SFDVKD. V lost 4 bases, J lost 3 bases, and 15 bases stayed unmatched. As processed by the authors: Using reference gene primer amplification, nucleated cell counts were estimated. Only in-frame clones appear in the TCRdb table, and some are missing; sequencing was by immunoSEQ multiplex PCR. Clone size and V and J calls were adopted from that table, with D and trimming inferred from the DNA. The table has 150,000 to 200,000 clones, around 81% seen once. Sequenced sample: peripheral blood. V and J are TRBV24-1 and TRBJ1-2; 8 bases line up with TRBD1. The receptor was isolated from a woman of 80 years or more with COVID-19, enrolled during active disease. DNA for the CDR3: TGTGCCACCAGTGACTCCGGGACAGGACACCTTAGGGACTATGGCTACACCTTC. This codes for CATSDSGTGHLRDYGYTF.